The present T cell receptor (beta chain) was sequenced within a study of early T cells in non-severe SARS-CoV-2 infection. Overall study findings and caveats: There was a bias toward anti-spike CD8 responses in VDJdb matching, which missed private and CD4 specificities.

CDR3 size: 13 residues. Each CDR3 protein gets one entry after TCRdb re-called the 5' RACE reads with MiXCR. The sample has about 83,000 distinct CDR3 sequences, 8.5% to 12% seen once; the top ten hold about 8.2%. This clonotype appeared many times. What it binds is unknown. This receptor was taken from an adult who was a healthcare worker with PCR-confirmed SARS-CoV-2 infection or an uninfected control (not recorded which). The chain uses TRBV21-1 and TRBJ2-1; TRBD1, the table's D call, was not compared with the DNA. TRBV21-1 is a pseudogene segment. Sequenced material: whole blood, taken at baseline. For the CDR3, the DNA is TGTGCCAGCCCCCCGGGACCCTTCTTGGAGCAGTTCTTC. It specifies CASPPGPFLEQFF.